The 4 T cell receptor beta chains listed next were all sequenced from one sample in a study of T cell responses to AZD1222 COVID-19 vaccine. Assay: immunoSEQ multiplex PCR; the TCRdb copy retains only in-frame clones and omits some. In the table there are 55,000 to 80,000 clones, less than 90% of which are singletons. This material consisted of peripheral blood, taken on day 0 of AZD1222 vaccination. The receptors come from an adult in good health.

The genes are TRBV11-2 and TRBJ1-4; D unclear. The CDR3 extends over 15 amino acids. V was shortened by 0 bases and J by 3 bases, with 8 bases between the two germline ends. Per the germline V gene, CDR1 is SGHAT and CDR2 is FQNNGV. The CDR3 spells CASSLDRAANEKLFF. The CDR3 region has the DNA TGTGCCAGCAGCTTAGACCGGGCTGCTAATGAAAAACTGTTTTTT.

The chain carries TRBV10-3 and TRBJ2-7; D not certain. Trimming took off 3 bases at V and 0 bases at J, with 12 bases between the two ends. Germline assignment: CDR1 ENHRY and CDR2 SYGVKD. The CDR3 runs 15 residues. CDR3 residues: CAISEAQKSSYEQYF. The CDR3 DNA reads TGTGCCATCAGTGAAGCACAGAAAAGCTCCTACGAGCAGTACTTC.

The CDR3 here is CASSLSGAGNTIYF. CDR3 coding DNA: TGTGCCAGCAGCTTATCCGGGGCTGGAAACACCATATATTTT. The chain is built from TRBV11-2 and TRBJ1-3; D unresolved. With 2 bases removed from V and 2 bases from J, the gap between germline ends came to 7 bases. This CDR3 has 14 amino acids. Germline V CDR1 and CDR2: SGHAT, FQNNGV.

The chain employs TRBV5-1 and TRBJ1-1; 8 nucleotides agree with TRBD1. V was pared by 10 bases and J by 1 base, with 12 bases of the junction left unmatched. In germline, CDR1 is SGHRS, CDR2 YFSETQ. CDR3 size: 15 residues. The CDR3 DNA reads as TGCGCCGACCGGTCCCGGGGACAGGCGAACACTGAAGCTTTCTTT. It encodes CADRSRGQANTEAFF.